The rows below give T cell receptor beta chains drawn from one sample of a study of blood T cell repertoires in COVID-19. TCRdb keeps only in-frame clones here, not all; method: immunoSEQ multiplex PCR. The data hold roughly 100,000 clones, with around four fifths observed a single time. Sequenced material: peripheral blood. Receptors originate from a man aged 55 to 70 with acute or convalescent COVID-19. CDR3s include the opening cysteine and the closing phenylalanine or tryptophan. Fields, in order: D gene, V gene, clone size, J gene, CDR3 DNA, CDR3 protein. D genes are given only for firm matches. Some rows have no size entry. The others give once, few or many, or a class for an expanded clone.

d_gene: TRBD1; v_gene: TRBV5-1; abundance: .; j_gene: TRBJ2-5; CDR3nt: TGCGCCAGCAGCCGCCGGGACAGGGCCTACCAAGAGACCCAGTACTTC; CDR3aa: CASSRRDRAYQETQYF
d_gene: .; v_gene: TRBV4-3; abundance: .; j_gene: TRBJ1-6; CDR3nt: TGCGCCAGCAGCCAAGTTGACCGGGGTAATTCACCCCTCCACTTT; CDR3aa: CASSQVDRGNSPLHF
d_gene: .; v_gene: TRBV29-1; abundance: .; j_gene: TRBJ1-2; CDR3nt: TGCAGCGTTTCCAGGGTTAAAGGCTACACCTTC; CDR3aa: CSVSRVKGYTF
d_gene: .; v_gene: TRBV7-9; abundance: .; j_gene: TRBJ2-2; CDR3nt: TGTGCCAGCAGCCCTTGGGATCGGGGACATAAGGTCACCGGGGAGCTGTTTTTT; CDR3aa: CASSPWDRGHKVTGELFF
d_gene: TRBD2; v_gene: TRBV29-1; abundance: .; j_gene: TRBJ2-1; CDR3nt: TGCAGCGTTGGAAGCGGGAGGCGCTATGAGCAGTTCTTC; CDR3aa: CSVGSGRRYEQFF
d_gene: .; v_gene: TRBV24-1; abundance: .; j_gene: TRBJ1-2; CDR3nt: TGTGCCACCGAATCGACCGGGACACCCTCAGGCTACACCTTC; CDR3aa: CATESTGTPSGYTF
d_gene: TRBD1; v_gene: TRBV5-1; abundance: .; j_gene: TRBJ2-1; CDR3nt: TGCGCCAGCAGCTTGGTAGGGGGCTCGGGGAATGAGCAGTTCTTC; CDR3aa: CASSLVGGSGNEQFF
d_gene: .; v_gene: TRBV6-5; abundance: .; j_gene: TRBJ1-1; CDR3nt: TGTGCCAGCAGTTACTTGGGGGCGCTTGCTGAAGCTTTCTTT; CDR3aa: CASSYLGALAEAFF
d_gene: .; v_gene: TRBV11-2; abundance: once; j_gene: TRBJ1-2; CDR3nt: TGTGCCAGCAGCTTCGGTCGGGGGGGAGACTACACCTTC; CDR3aa: CASSFGRGGDYTF
d_gene: TRBD2; v_gene: TRBV3-1/TRBV3-2; abundance: .; j_gene: TRBJ2-3; CDR3nt: TGTGCCAGCAGCCAAGGGACTAGCCTGGGCACAGATACGCAGTATTTT; CDR3aa: CASSQGTSLGTDTQYF
d_gene: .; v_gene: TRBV5-1; abundance: .; j_gene: TRBJ2-7; CDR3nt: TGCGCCAGCAGCTCTTCCTACGAGCGGCAGTACTTC; CDR3aa: CASSSSYERQYF
d_gene: TRBD1; v_gene: TRBV11-2; abundance: .; j_gene: TRBJ1-2; CDR3nt: TGTGCCAGCAGCTCCGACAGGGGGGGTGGCTACACCTTC; CDR3aa: CASSSDRGGGYTF
d_gene: .; v_gene: TRBV2; abundance: .; j_gene: TRBJ2-3; CDR3nt: TGTGCCAGCAGTGCAAGGGGGTTCAGCCTCACAGATACGCAGTATTTT; CDR3aa: CASSARGFSLTDTQYF
d_gene: .; v_gene: TRBV4-1; abundance: .; j_gene: TRBJ1-1; CDR3nt: TGCGCCAGCAGGCAGGGGTACACTGAAGCTTTCTTT; CDR3aa: CASRQGYTEAFF
d_gene: .; v_gene: TRBV20-1; abundance: .; j_gene: TRBJ1-2; CDR3nt: TGCAGCGTGAACTATGGCTACACCTTC; CDR3aa: CSVNYGYTF
d_gene: TRBD1; v_gene: TRBV5-1; abundance: few; j_gene: TRBJ1-1; CDR3nt: TGCGCCAGCAGCTTAGGGGCTGGGACAGACACTGAAGCTTTCTTT; CDR3aa: CASSLGAGTDTEAFF
d_gene: TRBD1; v_gene: TRBV7-9; abundance: .; j_gene: TRBJ2-2; CDR3nt: TGTGCCAGCAGCCAAGACAGGGGGCTCAACGGGGAGCTGTTTTTT; CDR3aa: CASSQDRGLNGELFF
d_gene: TRBD1; v_gene: TRBV19; abundance: .; j_gene: TRBJ2-1; CDR3nt: TGTGCCAGTAGTATGGGACAGGATCTTGAGCAGTTCTTC; CDR3aa: CASSMGQDLEQFF
d_gene: TRBD2; v_gene: TRBV2; abundance: .; j_gene: TRBJ2-2; CDR3nt: TGTGCCAGCAGAGGACTAGCGGGAGGGCCTGAGACCGGGGAGCTGTTTTTT; CDR3aa: CASRGLAGGPETGELFF
d_gene: .; v_gene: TRBV6-2/TRBV6-3; abundance: .; j_gene: TRBJ2-5; CDR3nt: TGTGCCAGCAGTCCAGGGTTAGAGACCCAGTACTTC; CDR3aa: CASSPGLETQYF
d_gene: TRBD1; v_gene: TRBV7-8; abundance: .; j_gene: TRBJ1-2; CDR3nt: TGTGCCAGCAGCTTAGCTACAGGGGGCTACTATGGCTACACCTTC; CDR3aa: CASSLATGGYYGYTF
d_gene: .; v_gene: TRBV7-9; abundance: .; j_gene: TRBJ2-2; CDR3nt: TGTGCCAGCAGCTTACGAGGGGGAACGAACACCGGGGAGCTGTTTTTT; CDR3aa: CASSLRGGTNTGELFF
d_gene: .; v_gene: TRBV5-4; abundance: .; j_gene: TRBJ1-1; CDR3nt: TGTGCCAGCAGCCCACGACAGAGACCTGAAGCTTTCTTT; CDR3aa: CASSPRQRPEAFF
d_gene: TRBD1; v_gene: TRBV5-4; abundance: .; j_gene: TRBJ2-5; CDR3nt: TGTGCCAGCAGCTACAGGGGAGAGGAGACCCAGTACTTC; CDR3aa: CASSYRGEETQYF
d_gene: .; v_gene: TRBV6-5; abundance: .; j_gene: TRBJ1-2; CDR3nt: TGTGCCAGCAGCCGACCCGACAGATATTATGGCTACACCTTC; CDR3aa: CASSRPDRYYGYTF
d_gene: .; v_gene: TRBV19; abundance: once; j_gene: TRBJ1-1; CDR3nt: TGTGCCAGTAGTACGATCTTACCCAGGGGTACGAACACTGAAGCTTTCTTT; CDR3aa: CASSTILPRGTNTEAFF
d_gene: TRBD1; v_gene: TRBV29-1; abundance: .; j_gene: TRBJ1-4; CDR3nt: TGCAGCGTTGGGGACAGTCTTAATGAAAAACTGTTTTTT; CDR3aa: CSVGDSLNEKLFF
d_gene: .; v_gene: TRBV5-1; abundance: .; j_gene: TRBJ1-5; CDR3nt: TGCGCCAGCAGCCGGGGGTTAGGCGAGGGCAATCAGCCCCAGCATTTT; CDR3aa: CASSRGLGEGNQPQHF
d_gene: TRBD1; v_gene: TRBV7-9; abundance: .; j_gene: TRBJ1-4; CDR3nt: TGTGCCAGCAGCAGCGGGACAGGCGACGAAAAACTGTTTTTT; CDR3aa: CASSSGTGDEKLFF
d_gene: TRBD1; v_gene: TRBV2; abundance: .; j_gene: TRBJ2-7; CDR3nt: TGTGTCAGCAGGGGACAGGGGAAGGAAGCGTACTACGAGCAGTACTTC; CDR3aa: CVSRGQGKEAYYEQYF
d_gene: TRBD1; v_gene: TRBV19; abundance: .; j_gene: TRBJ1-5; CDR3nt: TGTGCCAGTAGTACCGGACAGGGCGGAACTCAGCCCCAGCATTTT; CDR3aa: CASSTGQGGTQPQHF
d_gene: TRBD2; v_gene: TRBV27; abundance: few; j_gene: TRBJ2-2; CDR3nt: TGTGCCAGCACCCCTAGCGGGGATAGGGGCACCGGGGAGCTGTTTTTT; CDR3aa: CASTPSGDRGTGELFF
d_gene: .; v_gene: TRBV11-2; abundance: few; j_gene: TRBJ1-3; CDR3nt: TGTGCCAGCAGCTCCCCTTTGTATGGGCTTGGCACCATATATTTT; CDR3aa: CASSSPLYGLGTIYF
d_gene: TRBD2; v_gene: TRBV11-2; abundance: .; j_gene: TRBJ2-1; CDR3nt: TGTGCCAGCAGCTTAGTGAGACTAGCGGTCAATGAGCAGTTCTTC; CDR3aa: CASSLVRLAVNEQFF
d_gene: .; v_gene: TRBV28; abundance: .; j_gene: TRBJ2-7; CDR3nt: TGTGCCAGCAGTCAAACACTACGGCGGTACGAGCAGTACTTC; CDR3aa: CASSQTLRRYEQYF
d_gene: TRBD2; v_gene: TRBV9; abundance: .; j_gene: TRBJ2-5; CDR3nt: TGTGCCAGCAGCGTGAACGGGAGGTGGGAGACCCAGTACTTC; CDR3aa: CASSVNGRWETQYF
d_gene: .; v_gene: TRBV2; abundance: .; j_gene: TRBJ2-5; CDR3nt: TGTGCCAGCAGGGGTACAGGGGAGACCCAGTACTTC; CDR3aa: CASRGTGETQYF
d_gene: .; v_gene: TRBV5-1; abundance: .; j_gene: TRBJ2-5; CDR3nt: TGCGCCAGCAGCTTTGGCAGGGGGGCAGAGACCCAGTACTTC; CDR3aa: CASSFGRGAETQYF
d_gene: TRBD1; v_gene: TRBV25-1; abundance: .; j_gene: TRBJ1-1; CDR3nt: TGTGCCAGCAGTCGGGGACAGGGGAGCACTGAAGCTTTCTTT; CDR3aa: CASSRGQGSTEAFF
d_gene: .; v_gene: TRBV10-1; abundance: .; j_gene: TRBJ1-2; CDR3nt: TGCGCCAGCGGACAGAACTATGGCTACACCTTC; CDR3aa: CASGQNYGYTF
d_gene: .; v_gene: TRBV11-2; abundance: .; j_gene: TRBJ2-3; CDR3nt: TGTGCCAGCAGCTTACTAGGGGCTACAGATACGCAGTATTTT; CDR3aa: CASSLLGATDTQYF
d_gene: .; v_gene: TRBV4-2; abundance: .; j_gene: TRBJ1-4; CDR3nt: TGTGCCAGCAGCCAAGATCGCGTTAATGAAAAACTGTTTTTT; CDR3aa: CASSQDRVNEKLFF
d_gene: .; v_gene: TRBV20-1; abundance: once; j_gene: TRBJ1-2; CDR3nt: TGCAGTGCTAGTCAAGAGGTTAGCCCCACCTTC; CDR3aa: CSASQEVSPTF
d_gene: .; v_gene: TRBV11-2; abundance: .; j_gene: TRBJ2-5; CDR3nt: TGTGCCAGCAGCCGTGGTCTCCGGGAGACCCAGTACTTC; CDR3aa: CASSRGLRETQYF
d_gene: .; v_gene: TRBV5-1; abundance: .; j_gene: TRBJ1-5; CDR3nt: TGCGCCAGCAGCTTGGATGAGGGTCCGGATCAGCCCCAGCATTTT; CDR3aa: CASSLDEGPDQPQHF
d_gene: .; v_gene: TRBV5-1; abundance: .; j_gene: TRBJ2-3; CDR3nt: TGCGCCAGCAGGGTGGGGGCTGGAGATACGCAGTATTTT; CDR3aa: CASRVGAGDTQYF
d_gene: TRBD1; v_gene: TRBV4-1; abundance: .; j_gene: TRBJ1-3; CDR3nt: TGCGCCAGCAGCCAAGGGACAGGGGTCTCTGGAAACACCATATATTTT; CDR3aa: CASSQGTGVSGNTIYF
d_gene: .; v_gene: TRBV9; abundance: .; j_gene: TRBJ1-4; CDR3nt: TGTGCCAGCAGCACCTCGACGGGAGCTAATGAAAAACTGTTTTTT; CDR3aa: CASSTSTGANEKLFF
d_gene: .; v_gene: TRBV19; abundance: few; j_gene: TRBJ1-6; CDR3nt: TGTGCCAGTAAAGGGCAGGGAAGTTTCCCCCTCCACTTT; CDR3aa: CASKGQGSFPLHF
d_gene: .; v_gene: TRBV5-4; abundance: .; j_gene: TRBJ1-1; CDR3nt: TGTGCCAGCAGCCGGGGGGCAGGAGGACGCCACACTGAAGCTTTCTTT; CDR3aa: CASSRGAGGRHTEAFF